This T cell receptor beta chain derives from a study of sequential checkpoint blockade in melanoma. Study information: Patients were randomized 1:1 to nivolumab-then-ipilimumab or ipilimumab-then-nivolumab first-line. Both treatment sequences were followed by maintenance nivolumab.

V was cut by 2 bases and J by 5 bases, with 12 bases left in between. In germline, CDR1 is MNHEY, CDR2 SVGAGI. There are 14 residues in the CDR3. The treatment is: randomized to nivolumab then ipilimumab (arm A) or the reverse (arm B). PBMC sorting kept live CD3+CD8+ cells without CD19 or CD56. Profiled with immunoSEQ multiplex PCR; TCRdb holds only in-frame clones, not every one. The sample consists of approximately 6,300 clones, 53% of them appearing once. This TCR came from a human donor with melanoma. The source material was CD8+ T cells sorted from blood (inferred from file names), sampled from a patient given nivolumab and ipilimumab in sequence. The gene calls are TRBV6-5 and TRBJ2-5; D perhaps matches TRBD2 (6 bases). The CDR3: CASSYGTSAETQYF. CDR3 sequence (DNA): TGTGCCAGCAGTTACGGGACTTCGGCGGAGACCCAGTACTTC.